Presented here are 15 T cell receptor beta chains from one specimen sequenced in a study of CD8+ T cells in alopecia areata. RNA extraction and reverse transcription yielded cDNA as sequencing template. TCRdb's copy holds only in-frame clones and misses some; the assay was immunoSEQ multiplex PCR. The table has approximately 98,000 clones, under 65% seen once; the top ten hold 20% to 25%. The specimen was NKG2D-low CD8+ T cells sorted from blood. These receptors were obtained from a human donor with alopecia areata.

J is TRBJ2-5 and V is TRBV7-8, with D possibly being TRBD1 (5 bases). CDR3 length: 16 residues. Germline-derived CDR1 and CDR2 are SGHVS and FQNEAQ. V lost 2 bases and J 0 bases, leaving 13 bases between the germline ends. The CDR3 here is CASSLLDSLYQETQYF. CDR3 DNA sequence: TGTGCCAGCAGCTTACTTGACAGTCTCTACCAAGAGACCCAGTACTTC. Full variable domain (outside the CDR3, taken from reference TRBV7-8 and TRBJ2-5): GAGVSQSPRYKVAKRGQDVALRCDPISGHVSLFWYQQALGQGPEFLTYFQNEAQLDKSGLPSDRFFAERPEGSVSTLKIQRTQQEDSAVYLCASSLLDSLYQETQYFGPGTRLLVL.

This clone has more than one count but fewer than ten. J is TRBJ2-1 and V is TRBV4-1; a possible D gene is TRBD2 (5 bases). Deletions cut 4 bases from V and 7 bases from J, with 17 bases between. The germline gives CDR1 MGHRA, CDR2 YSYEKL. This CDR3 spans 15 amino acids. CDR3 in amino acids: CASSLLGAVSNEQFF. For the CDR3, the DNA is TGCGCCAGCAGCCTCCTGGGAGCGGTGTCTAATGAGCAGTTCTTC.

V gene TRBV9 combines with J gene TRBJ2-5, with TRBD1 matching 9 bases. The CDR3 spans 15 residues. V trimming: 3 bases; J trimming: 2 bases; junction bases outside the gene matches: 5. Germline loops: CDR1 SGDLS, CDR2 YYNGEE. The CDR3 region has the DNA TGTGCCAGCAGCGAAGAGGGACAGGGACAAGAGACCCAGTACTTC. Amino acid sequence: CASSEEGQGQETQYF.

The chain links TRBV7-3 to TRBJ2-2; D is uncertain. CDR1 and CDR2 from the germline V gene are SGHTA and FQGTGA. The CDR3 extends over 14 amino acids. V lost 5 bases and J lost 1, with 8 bases in between. CDR3 coding DNA: TGTGCCAGCAGCCCCCTAGGGAACACCGGGGAGCTGTTTTTT. This translates into CASSPLGNTGELFF.

This clone was seen a few times. J is TRBJ1-1 and V is TRBV4-1, with 11 bases identical to TRBD1. The length of the CDR3 is 14 residues. With 0 bases clipped from V and 8 bases from J, the junction kept 2 bases outside the gene matches. From germline, CDR1 is MGHRA and CDR2 YSYEKL. The CDR3 coding sequence is TGCGCCAGCAGCCAAGAGGGACAGGGGGACGAAGCTTTCTTT. As protein: CASSQEGQGDEAFF.

A few counts support this clone. The V call is TRBV25-1, the J call TRBJ2-7, with 9 bases lining up with TRBD1. Germline V gene sequence: CDR1 MGHDK, CDR2 SYGVNS. The V segment lost 7 bases and the J segment 2 bases; nucleotides outside the gene matches: 12. The CDR3 runs to 16 residues. The CDR3 region is CASTSRTGASAYEQYF. The CDR3 coding sequence is TGTGCCAGCACGTCCCGGACAGGGGCCTCCGCCTACGAGCAGTACTTC.

This clone was detected only a few times. The chain links TRBV29-1 to TRBJ2-5; TRBD2 matches 11 bases. The germline gives CDR1 SQVTM, CDR2 ANQGSEA. This CDR3 is built from 16 residues. V lost 2 bases to trimming and J lost 4 bases; unmatched junction nucleotides: 9. The CDR3 DNA follows: TGCAGCGTTGAACCCCTCTTAGCGGGAGGGTTAGAGACCCAGTACTTC. This sequence encodes CSVEPLLAGGLETQYF.

The V and J genes are TRBV11-1 and TRBJ2-1; D gene ambiguous. There are 14 residues in the CDR3. Germline V gene sequence: CDR1 SGHAT, CDR2 FQDESV (reference sequence). Deletions cut 6 bases from V and 0 bases from J, with 9 bases between. The CDR3 nucleotides are TGTGCCAGCAGTACCCTCGGCTCCTACAATGAGCAGTTCTTC. This sequence encodes CASSTLGSYNEQFF.

J is TRBJ2-5 and V is TRBV7-9, with D perhaps TRBD1 (5 bases). The CDR3 extends over 12 amino acids. V was cut by 9 bases and J by 2 bases, with 10 bases left in between. Germline CDR1 and CDR2: SEHNR and FQNEAQ (reference sequence). The CDR3 here is CASRGTQETQYF. CDR3 in DNA: TGTGCCAGTAGGGGTACACAAGAGACCCAGTACTTC.

V gene TRBV23-1 combines with J gene TRBJ2-4; TRBD2 aligns across 9 bases. TRBV23-1 is designated an ORF whose function remains uncertain. The CDR3 has 15 residues. Trimming at V came to 6 bases and at J to 9 bases, leaving 12 bases not matched to a gene. The CDR3 DNA reads as TGCGCCAGCAGCCACGGACTAGCGATTGGCGGCATTCAGTACTTC. Protein product: CASSHGLAIGGIQYF.

This clone was counted between two and nine times. The J gene is TRBJ2-7, the V gene TRBV20-1; no firm D call. Between the trimmed V and J ends, which lost 1 base and 2 bases, there was a span of 0 bases. This CDR3 spans 10 amino acids. CDR1 DFQATT and CDR2 SNEGSKA come from the germline V gene (reference sequence). The CDR3 DNA reads TGCAGTGCTAGAGCCTACGAGCAGTACTTC. It translates to CSARAYEQYF.

The gene calls are TRBV28 and TRBJ2-5, with 13 bases aligning to TRBD2. The CDR3 totals 17 residues. CDR1 is MDHEN, CDR2 SYDVKM, per germline. With 4 bases clipped from V and 5 bases from J, the junction kept 10 bases outside the gene matches. The CDR3 loop is CASSSGLAGPSGETQYF. CDR3 bases: TGTGCCAGCAGTTCGGGACTAGCGGGACCCTCGGGTGAGACCCAGTACTTC.

The chain employs TRBV27 and TRBJ2-1; unclear D gene. The germline V gene encodes CDR1 MNHEY and CDR2 SMNVEV (reference sequence). The CDR3 contains 15 residues. The V and J ends lost 5 bases and 5 bases respectively, with 16 bases between them. In DNA, the CDR3 is TGTGCCAGCAGTAGGATCCCCGAGTACCACAATGAGCAGTTCTTC. Translation gives CASSRIPEYHNEQFF.

The sample holds one count of this clone. A far larger clone differs by one base, so this is likely a read error. The rearrangement joins TRBV27 to TRBJ2-7; D gene uncertain. V was trimmed by 6 bases and J by 2 bases, leaving 8 bases between them. Germline CDR1 reads MNHEY; CDR2 reads SMNVEV (reference sequence). The CDR3 extends over 12 amino acids. The CDR3 nucleotides are TGTGCCAGCAGCCCCACCCCCTACGAGCAGTACTTC. Translation: CASSPTPYEQYF.

The CDR3 bases are TGCGCCAGCAGCCAAGATGGGCGTCTTGGCTACACCTTC. Protein sequence: CASSQDGRLGYTF. V usage is TRBV4-1 and J usage is TRBJ1-2; D unresolved. CDR3 length equals 13 residues. CDR1 is MGHRA and CDR2 is YSYEKL in the germline V gene. Trimming took off 0 bases at V and 7 bases at J, with 9 bases between the two ends.